This T cell receptor (beta chain) was identified during a study of vaccination effects on CD4 cells after COVID-19. An approximately nine-day culture period preceded the isolation of CD4+ T cells. V dropped 5 bases and J dropped 0 bases, with 12 bases sitting between them. The germline V gene encodes CDR1 SGHRS and CDR2 YFSETQ. The CDR3 covers 15 residues. To note about this clone: Its specificity is unknown.

Method: immunoSEQ multiplex PCR; TCRdb's copy keeps in-frame clones and lacks some. The sample carries some 63,000 clones, 55% to 75% recorded once. This TCR derives from a human donor who had a prior SARS-CoV-2 infection. V is TRBV5-1 and J is TRBJ2-1; D gene uncertain. The source was CD4+ T cells from PBMCs cultured without peptide, collected before COVID-19 vaccination. CDR3 nucleotides: TGCGCCAGCAGTCCCGACTTAAGCTCCTACAATGAGCAGTTCTTC. It is translated as CASSPDLSSYNEQFF.